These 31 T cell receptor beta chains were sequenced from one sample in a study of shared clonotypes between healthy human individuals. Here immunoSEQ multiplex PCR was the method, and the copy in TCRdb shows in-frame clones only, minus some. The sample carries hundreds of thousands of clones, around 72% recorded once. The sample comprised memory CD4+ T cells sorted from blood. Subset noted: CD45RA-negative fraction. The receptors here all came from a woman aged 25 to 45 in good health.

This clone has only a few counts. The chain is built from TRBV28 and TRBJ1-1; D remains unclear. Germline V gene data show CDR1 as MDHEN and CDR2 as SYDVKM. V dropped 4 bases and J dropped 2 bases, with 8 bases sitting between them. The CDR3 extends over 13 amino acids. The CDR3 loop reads CASSSPVNTEAFF. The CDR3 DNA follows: TGTGCCAGCAGTTCACCGGTCAACACTGAAGCTTTCTTT.

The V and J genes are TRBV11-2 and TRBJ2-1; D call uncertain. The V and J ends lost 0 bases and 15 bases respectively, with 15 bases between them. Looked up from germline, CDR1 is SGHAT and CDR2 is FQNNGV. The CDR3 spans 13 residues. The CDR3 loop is CASSLDPSGNTFF. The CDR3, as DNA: TGTGCCAGCAGCTTAGATCCTAGTGGGAATACGTTCTTC.

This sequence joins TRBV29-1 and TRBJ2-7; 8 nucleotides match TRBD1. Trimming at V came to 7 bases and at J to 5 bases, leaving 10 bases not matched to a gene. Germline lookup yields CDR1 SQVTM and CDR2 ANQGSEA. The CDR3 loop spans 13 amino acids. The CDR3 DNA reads TGCAGCGCCCGGGGCAGGGGGCCCCACGAGCAGTACTTC. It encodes CSARGRGPHEQYF.

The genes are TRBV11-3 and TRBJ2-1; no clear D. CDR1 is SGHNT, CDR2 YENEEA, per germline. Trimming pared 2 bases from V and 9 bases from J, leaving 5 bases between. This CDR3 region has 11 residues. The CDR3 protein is CASSLRGEQFF. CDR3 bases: TGTGCCAGCAGCTTAAGAGGTGAGCAGTTCTTC.

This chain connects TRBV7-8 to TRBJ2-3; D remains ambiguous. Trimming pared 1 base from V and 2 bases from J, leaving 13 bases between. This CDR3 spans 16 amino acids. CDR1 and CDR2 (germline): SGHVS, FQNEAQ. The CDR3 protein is CASSLDRRRSTDTQYF. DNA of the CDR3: TGTGCCAGCAGCTTAGACCGGCGACGCTCCACAGATACGCAGTATTTT.

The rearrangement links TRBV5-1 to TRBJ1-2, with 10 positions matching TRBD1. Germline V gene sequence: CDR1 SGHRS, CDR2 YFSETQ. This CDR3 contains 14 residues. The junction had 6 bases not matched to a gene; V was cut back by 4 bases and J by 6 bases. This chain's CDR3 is CASSQPGTGDGYTF. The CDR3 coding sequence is TGCGCCAGCAGCCAACCCGGGACAGGGGATGGCTACACCTTC.

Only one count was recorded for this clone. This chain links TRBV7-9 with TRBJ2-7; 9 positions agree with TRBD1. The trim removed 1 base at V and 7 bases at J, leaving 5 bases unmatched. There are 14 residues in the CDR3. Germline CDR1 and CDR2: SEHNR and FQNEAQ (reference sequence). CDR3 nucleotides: TGTGCCAGCAGCTTAGGGGGACAGGGCCAGGAGCAGTACTTC. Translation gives CASSLGGQGQEQYF.

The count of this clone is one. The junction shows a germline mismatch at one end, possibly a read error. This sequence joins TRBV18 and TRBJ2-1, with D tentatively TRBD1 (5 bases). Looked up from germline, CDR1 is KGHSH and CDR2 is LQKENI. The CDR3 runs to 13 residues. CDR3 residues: CVSSRGRAEEQFF. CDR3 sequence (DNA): TGTGTCAGCTCACGTGGCAGGGCTGAAGAGCAGTTCTTC.

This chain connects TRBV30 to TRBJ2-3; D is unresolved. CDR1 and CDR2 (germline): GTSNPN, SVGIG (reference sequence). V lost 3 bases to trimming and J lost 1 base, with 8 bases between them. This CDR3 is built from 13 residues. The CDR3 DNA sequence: TGTGCCTGGAGGCCAACCGGCACAGATACGCAGTATTTT. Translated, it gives CAWRPTGTDTQYF.

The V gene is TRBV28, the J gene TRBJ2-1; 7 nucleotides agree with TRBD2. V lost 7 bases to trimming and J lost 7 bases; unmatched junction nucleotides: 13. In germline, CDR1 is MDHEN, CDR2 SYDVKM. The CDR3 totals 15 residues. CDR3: CASKSRGEGLNEQFF. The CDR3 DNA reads TGTGCCAGCAAAAGTCGGGGGGAAGGGTTGAATGAGCAGTTCTTC.

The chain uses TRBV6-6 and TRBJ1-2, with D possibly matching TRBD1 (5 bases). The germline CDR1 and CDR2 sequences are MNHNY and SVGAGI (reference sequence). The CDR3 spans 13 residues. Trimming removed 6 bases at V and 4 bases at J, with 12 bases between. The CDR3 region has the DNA TGTGCCAGCAGCGCCGGGACCCCCTATGGCTACACCTTC. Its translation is CASSAGTPYGYTF.

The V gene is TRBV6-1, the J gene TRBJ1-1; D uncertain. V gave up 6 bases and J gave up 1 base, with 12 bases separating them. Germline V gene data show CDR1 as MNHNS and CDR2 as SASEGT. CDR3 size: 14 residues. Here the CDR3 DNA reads TGTGCCAGCAGCCTCGGGTGGTCGAACACTGAAGCTTTCTTT. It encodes CASSLGWSNTEAFF.

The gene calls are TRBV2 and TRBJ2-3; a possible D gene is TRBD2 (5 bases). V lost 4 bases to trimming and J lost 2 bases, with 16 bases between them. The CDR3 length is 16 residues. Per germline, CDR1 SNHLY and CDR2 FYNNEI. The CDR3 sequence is CASSGLGRTFTDTQYF. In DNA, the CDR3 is TGTGCCAGCAGTGGCCTTGGACGGACTTTCACAGATACGCAGTATTTT. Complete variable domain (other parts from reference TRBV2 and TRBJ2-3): EPEVTQTPSHQVTQMGQEVILRCVPISNHLYFYWYRQILGQKVEFLVSFYNNEISEKSEIFDDQFSVERPDGSNFTLKIRSTKLEDSAMYFCASSGLGRTFTDTQYFGPGTRLTVL.

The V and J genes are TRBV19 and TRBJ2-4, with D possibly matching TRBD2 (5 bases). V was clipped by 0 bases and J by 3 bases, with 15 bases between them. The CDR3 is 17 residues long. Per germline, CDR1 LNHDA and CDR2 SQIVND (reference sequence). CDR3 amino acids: CASSIDRRGAGKNIQYF. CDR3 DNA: TGTGCCAGTAGTATAGATCGACGGGGAGCAGGCAAAAACATTCAGTACTTC.

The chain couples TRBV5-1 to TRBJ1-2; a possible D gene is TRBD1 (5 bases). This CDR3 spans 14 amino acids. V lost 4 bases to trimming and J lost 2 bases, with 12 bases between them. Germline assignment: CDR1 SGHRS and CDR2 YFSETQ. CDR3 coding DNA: TGCGCCAGCAGCCCCTGGGACGAAAACTATGGCTACACCTTC. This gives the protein CASSPWDENYGYTF.

DNA of the CDR3: TGTGCCAGCAGCGCGGAAGGGATCTCTGGAAACACCATATATTTT. This encodes CASSAEGISGNTIYF. The gene calls are TRBV9 and TRBJ1-3; the D is unclear. CDR1 and CDR2 from the germline V gene are SGDLS and YYNGEE. The CDR3 is made up of 15 amino acids. The V end was cut by 3 bases, the J end by 0 bases, with 10 bases between.

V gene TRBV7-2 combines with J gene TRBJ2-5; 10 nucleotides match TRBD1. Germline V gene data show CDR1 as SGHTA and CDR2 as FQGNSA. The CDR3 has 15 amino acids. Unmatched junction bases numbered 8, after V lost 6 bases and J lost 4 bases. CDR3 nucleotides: TGTGCCAGCAGACAGGGACAGGGGAATTCAGAGACCCAGTACTTC. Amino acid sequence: CASRQGQGNSETQYF.

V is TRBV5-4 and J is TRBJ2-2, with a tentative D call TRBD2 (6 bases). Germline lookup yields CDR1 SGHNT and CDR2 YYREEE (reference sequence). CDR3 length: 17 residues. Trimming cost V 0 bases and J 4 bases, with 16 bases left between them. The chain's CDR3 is CASSLAPAGGVTGELFF. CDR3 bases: TGTGCCAGCAGCTTGGCCCCGGCAGGCGGGGTCACCGGGGAGCTGTTTTTT.

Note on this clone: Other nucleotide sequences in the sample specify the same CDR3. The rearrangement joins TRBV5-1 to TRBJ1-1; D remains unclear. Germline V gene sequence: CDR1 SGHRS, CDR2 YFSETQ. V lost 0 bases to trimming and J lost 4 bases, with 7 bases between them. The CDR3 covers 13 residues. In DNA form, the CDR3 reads TGCGCCAGCAGCTTGGGGGGTCCCACTGAAGCTTTCTTT. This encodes CASSLGGPTEAFF.

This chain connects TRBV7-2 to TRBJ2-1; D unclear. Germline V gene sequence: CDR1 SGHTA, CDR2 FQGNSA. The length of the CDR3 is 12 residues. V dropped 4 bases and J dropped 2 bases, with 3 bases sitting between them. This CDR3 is CASSSTYNEQFF. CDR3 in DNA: TGTGCCAGCAGCTCAACCTACAATGAGCAGTTCTTC.

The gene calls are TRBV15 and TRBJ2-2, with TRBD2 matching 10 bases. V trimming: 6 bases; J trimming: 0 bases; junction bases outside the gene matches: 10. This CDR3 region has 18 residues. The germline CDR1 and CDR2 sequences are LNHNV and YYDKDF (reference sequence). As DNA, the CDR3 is TGTGCCACCAGTGTAGACCCCAGCGGGAGGGCGAACACCGGGGAGCTGTTTTTT. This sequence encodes CATSVDPSGRANTGELFF.

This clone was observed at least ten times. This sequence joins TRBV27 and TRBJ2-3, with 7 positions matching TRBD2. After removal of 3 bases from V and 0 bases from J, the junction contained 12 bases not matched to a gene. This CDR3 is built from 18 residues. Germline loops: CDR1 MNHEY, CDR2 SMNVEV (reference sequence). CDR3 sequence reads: CASSFKRDSVSSTDTQYF. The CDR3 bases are TGTGCCAGCAGTTTTAAGCGGGACTCCGTTTCTAGCACAGATACGCAGTATTTT.

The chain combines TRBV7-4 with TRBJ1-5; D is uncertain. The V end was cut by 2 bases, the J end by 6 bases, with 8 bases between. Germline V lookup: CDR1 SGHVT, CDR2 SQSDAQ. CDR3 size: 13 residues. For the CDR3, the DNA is TGTGCCAGCAGCTTATTCCCCCCTCAGCCCCAGCATTTT. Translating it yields CASSLFPPQPQHF.

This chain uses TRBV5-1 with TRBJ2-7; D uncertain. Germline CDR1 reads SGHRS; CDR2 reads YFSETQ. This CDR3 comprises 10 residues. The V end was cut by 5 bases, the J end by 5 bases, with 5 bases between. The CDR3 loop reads CASRKHEQYF. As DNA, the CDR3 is TGCGCCAGCAGAAAGCACGAGCAGTACTTC.

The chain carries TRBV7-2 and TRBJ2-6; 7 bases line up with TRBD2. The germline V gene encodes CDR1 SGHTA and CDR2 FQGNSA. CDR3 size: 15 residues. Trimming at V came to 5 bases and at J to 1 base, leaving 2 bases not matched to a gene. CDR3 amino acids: CASSRGVSGANVLTF. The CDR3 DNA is TGTGCCAGCAGCCGGGGGGTATCTGGGGCCAACGTCCTGACTTTC.

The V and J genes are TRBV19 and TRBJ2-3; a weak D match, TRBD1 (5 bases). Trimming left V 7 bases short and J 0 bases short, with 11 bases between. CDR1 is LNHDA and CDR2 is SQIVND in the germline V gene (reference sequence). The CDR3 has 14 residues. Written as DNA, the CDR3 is TGTGCCAGTACTCAGGACAAAAGCACAGATACGCAGTATTTT. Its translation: CASTQDKSTDTQYF.

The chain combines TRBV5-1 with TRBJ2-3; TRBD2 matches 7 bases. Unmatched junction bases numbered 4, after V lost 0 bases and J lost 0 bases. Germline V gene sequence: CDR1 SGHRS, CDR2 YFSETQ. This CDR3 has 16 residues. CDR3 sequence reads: CASSLVGGRSTDTQYF. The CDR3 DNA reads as TGCGCCAGCAGCTTGGTGGGCGGGAGAAGCACAGATACGCAGTATTTT.

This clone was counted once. The CDR3 DNA follows: TGTGCCAGCAGACAGGGTGGGGGCACTGAAGCTTTCTTT. Translation gives CASRQGGGTEAFF. The rearrangement joins TRBV6-1 to TRBJ1-1, with a tentative D call TRBD1 (6 bases). This CDR3 region has 13 residues. V lost 6 bases and J 4 bases, leaving 12 bases between the germline ends. The germline gives CDR1 MNHNS, CDR2 SASEGT.

CDR3 DNA: TGCGCCAGCAGAGACAGGGCGGGAGATACGCAGTATTTT. It encodes CASRDRAGDTQYF. The rearrangement joins TRBV5-1 to TRBJ2-3, with TRBD1 identical over 7 bases. Germline loops: CDR1 SGHRS, CDR2 YFSETQ. This CDR3 contains 13 residues. The ends lost 5 bases at V and 5 bases at J; junction bases unmatched: 5. Supplemented by reference TRBV5-1 and TRBJ2-3, the full variable domain reads KAGVTQTPRYLIKTRGQQVTLSCSPISGHRSVSWYQQTPGQGLQFLFEYFSETQRNKGNFPGRFSGRQFSNSRSEMNVSTLELGDSALYLCASRDRAGDTQYFGPGTRLTVL.

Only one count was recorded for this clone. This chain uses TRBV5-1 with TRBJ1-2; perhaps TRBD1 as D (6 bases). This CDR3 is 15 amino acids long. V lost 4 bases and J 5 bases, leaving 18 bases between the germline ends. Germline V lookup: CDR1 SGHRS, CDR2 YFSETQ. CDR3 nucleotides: TGCGCCAGCAGCGGGCCCGGCAGGGGCAATTATGGCTACACCTTC. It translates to CASSGPGRGNYGYTF.

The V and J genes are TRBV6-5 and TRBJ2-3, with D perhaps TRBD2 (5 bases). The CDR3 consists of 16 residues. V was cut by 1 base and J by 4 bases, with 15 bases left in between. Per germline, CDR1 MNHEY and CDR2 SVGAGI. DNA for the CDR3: TGTGCCAGCAGTTACTTATCCCCGGGAAGCGCAGATACGCAGTATTTT. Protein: CASSYLSPGSADTQYF.